The entry that follows covers one T cell receptor beta chain sequence. The antigen it recognizes is unknown. Per-base quality was not reported, and no clone a single base away is much larger than it. V trim: 0 bases; J trim: 6 bases; unmatched bases: 5. As encoded in the germline V gene, CDR1 is SGHRS while CDR2 is YFSETQ. The CDR3 measures 14 amino acids from cysteine to phenylalanine. The only DNA kept is the CDR3, 42 bases in frame from the first base. The immunoSEQ Assay was used to sequence TCR beta CDR3 regions from DNA. On the study's bioinformatics: To compute T cell density, TCR beta template counts were normalized to usable DNA, which was estimated by amplifying housekeeping genes. Richness was estimated with the preseqR package, extrapolating to 400,000 templates for PBMC samples and 120,000 templates for tissue samples. Clonality was calculated as one minus Pielou's evenness. Differential abundance testing on productive amino-acid clonotypes, with a minimum total count of 5 and an alpha of 0.1, was used to identify tissue-enriched TCRs. The Jaccard Index and the Morisita Overlap Index were used to measure how much the repertoires overlapped between compartments. GLIPH grouped TCR beta CDR3s together with public tetramer-defined viral CDR3s, and a viral motif had to include at least three viral sequences and show V-gene enrichment. The immuneACCESS repertoire file appears here via TCRdb, limited to in-frame rearrangements. These files lack a portion of the clones; in checked studies, under half of the deficit traces to unresolved V genes, and the cause of the others is not known. D and trimming come from the DNA, and the V and J calls and clone size come from that table. This sample gives about 5,400 clones in total; approximately 81% of them show up just once. Around 7.8% of the sample goes to the ten largest clones.

This specimen belongs to a study of T cells in localized non-small cell lung cancer (dated by TCRdb to about 2020). With regard to the full study: T cell repertoires of approximately 250 early-stage NSCLC patients were analyzed, with tumors being compared against uninvolved tumor-adjacent lungs. The cohort comprised a few hundred treatment-naïve NSCLC patients with resected, localized lung tumors. A mean age of 66.3 years was recorded for the NSCLC patients, of whom under 150 were male and around 100 were female.

At diagnosis, peripheral blood, uninvolved tumor-adjacent lung and tumor were collected and stored as a combination of fresh-frozen and FFPE material. Blood samples were analyzed as peripheral blood mononuclear cells for TCR repertoire profiling. General study outcomes and caveats: Because of the exploratory design, TCR variables were selected using unadjusted p-values without false-discovery rate correction. Multi-region tumor sequencing was not performed, so intratumor heterogeneity could not be excluded. A median of about 50 of the top 100 tumor clones turned up in the paired uninvolved adjacent lung, and some 27 of those clones also ranked among the top 100 of that same adjacent lung. Uninvolved tumor-adjacent lung showed the highest T cell clonality, higher than tumor, which suggests more focused antigenic responses in the uninvolved tumor-adjacent lung. Higher blood T cell density associated with longer overall survival, while higher adjacent-lung clonality associated with shorter survival.

The starting material was PBMCs, obtained before any cancer treatment. Recombination connected TRBV5-1 to TRBJ1-2; TRBD1 matches 7 bases in the middle. This sequence was found in a woman aged 40 to 75 with stage II lung adenocarcinoma. The nucleotides read TGCGCCAGCAGCTTGGCTAGGGGGCAGGATGGCTACACCTTC. Translation gives CASSLARGQDGYTF.